This TCR beta chain was documented in a study of T cell responses to AZD1222 COVID-19 vaccine. Whole-study context: Second doses at about 4 or about 12 weeks were pooled.

The sample holds one count of this clone. Antigen unknown. Overall study results and limits: Clonal diversity may have been underestimated, and the donors were mostly white British, with more females than males. A rise in Spike-specific TCR breadth and depth followed two AZD1222 doses.

Trimming removed 2 bases from V and 8 bases from J; junction bases left unmatched: 12. CDR3 length: 15 residues. The germline V gene has CDR1 SGHRS and CDR2 YFSETQ. Libraries were prepared by immunoSEQ multiplex PCR; TCRdb keeps only in-frame clonotypes and omits some of them. The repertoire consists of roughly 120,000 clones, with more than 75% occurring once and the leading ten covering about 1.2%. The sequences come from peripheral blood, collected on day 0 of AZD1222 vaccination. The chain employs TRBV5-1 and TRBJ1-2; 7 bases fit TRBD1. This TCR was sampled from an adult in good health. CDR3 in amino acids: CASSFFPGTETGYTF. CDR3 DNA: TGCGCCAGCAGCTTTTTCCCCGGGACAGAGACCGGCTACACCTTC.